A selection of T cell receptor beta chains follows, all from one sample in a study of shared clonotypes between healthy human individuals. Produced via immunoSEQ multiplex PCR; TCRdb's table is partial and in-frame only. The table has a few hundred thousand clones, less than 75% seen once. Specimen: memory CD4+ T cells sorted from blood. Receptor source: a man aged 25-40 years in good health. The CDR3 runs from the conserved cysteine through the conserved F or W. The order of the fields is clone size, J gene, V gene, D gene, CDR3 protein, CDR3 DNA. A D gene is named only where the DNA matches it firmly. Only some rows state a clone size, as once, few, many or a class for expanded clones.

abundance: few
j_gene: TRBJ1-3
v_gene: TRBV7-2
d_gene: NA
CDR3aa: CASSSGGGGTIYF
CDR3nt: TGTGCCAGCAGCTCTGGGGGGGGCGGCACCATATATTTT

abundance: NA
j_gene: TRBJ1-3
v_gene: TRBV2
d_gene: NA
CDR3aa: CASSLASGNTIYF
CDR3nt: TGTGCCAGCAGTTTAGCCTCTGGAAACACCATATATTTT

abundance: once
j_gene: TRBJ1-1
v_gene: TRBV11-2
d_gene: NA
CDR3aa: CASSLGAGNTEAFF
CDR3nt: TGTGCCAGCAGCTTAGGGGCAGGAAACACTGAAGCTTTCTTT

abundance: NA
j_gene: TRBJ1-2
v_gene: TRBV27
d_gene: NA
CDR3aa: CASRGFRDSYGYTF
CDR3nt: TGTGCCAGCAGAGGGTTCCGGGACTCATATGGCTACACCTTC

abundance: NA
j_gene: TRBJ2-3
v_gene: TRBV6-5
d_gene: NA
CDR3aa: CASRAMASTDTQYF
CDR3nt: TGTGCCAGCAGGGCGATGGCTAGCACAGATACGCAGTATTTT

abundance: NA
j_gene: TRBJ2-7
v_gene: TRBV11-2
d_gene: NA
CDR3aa: CASRLSSKGSYEQYF
CDR3nt: TGTGCCAGCAGGCTTAGCTCCAAGGGGTCCTACGAGCAGTACTTC

abundance: NA
j_gene: TRBJ2-1
v_gene: TRBV19
d_gene: NA
CDR3aa: CASMGGLINEQFF
CDR3nt: TGTGCCAGTATGGGGGGCCTGATAAATGAGCAGTTCTTC

abundance: NA
j_gene: TRBJ2-3
v_gene: TRBV2
d_gene: NA
CDR3aa: CASSFRGVRSTDTQYF
CDR3nt: TGTGCCAGCAGCTTTAGAGGGGTTCGCAGCACAGATACGCAGTATTTT

abundance: few
j_gene: TRBJ1-2
v_gene: TRBV19
d_gene: NA
CDR3aa: CASRRLGSNYGYTF
CDR3nt: TGTGCCAGTAGAAGACTGGGCTCTAACTATGGCTACACCTTC

abundance: few
j_gene: TRBJ1-5
v_gene: TRBV10-2
d_gene: NA
CDR3aa: CASSTGPNQPQHF
CDR3nt: TGCGCCAGCAGCACAGGGCCCAATCAGCCCCAGCATTTT

abundance: NA
j_gene: TRBJ1-1
v_gene: TRBV19
d_gene: TRBD1
CDR3aa: CASLIQGPGHIEAFF
CDR3nt: TGTGCCAGTCTAATACAGGGGCCCGGCCATATTGAAGCTTTCTTT

abundance: few
j_gene: TRBJ2-7
v_gene: TRBV10-2
d_gene: TRBD1
CDR3aa: CASRKGQYYEQYF
CDR3nt: TGCGCCAGCAGGAAGGGACAGTACTACGAGCAGTACTTC

abundance: NA
j_gene: TRBJ1-5
v_gene: TRBV10-3
d_gene: NA
CDR3aa: CAPNRQGFGNQPQHF
CDR3nt: TGTGCCCCCAACCGCCAGGGATTCGGCAATCAGCCCCAGCATTTT

abundance: NA
j_gene: TRBJ2-7
v_gene: TRBV7-2
d_gene: NA
CDR3aa: CASSLGWAAGEQYF
CDR3nt: TGTGCCAGCAGCTTAGGTTGGGCGGCGGGCGAGCAGTACTTC

abundance: once
j_gene: TRBJ1-1
v_gene: TRBV28
d_gene: NA
CDR3aa: CASSGLGVFAFF
CDR3nt: TGTGCCAGCAGTGGGCTCGGGGTCTTCGCTTTCTTT

abundance: few
j_gene: TRBJ2-1
v_gene: TRBV7-9
d_gene: TRBD2
CDR3aa: CASRGGTSGMIEQFF
CDR3nt: TGTGCCAGCAGGGGCGGGACTAGCGGGATGATTGAGCAGTTCTTC

abundance: few
j_gene: TRBJ2-1
v_gene: TRBV11-3
d_gene: NA
CDR3aa: CASSGGPTSNEQFF
CDR3nt: TGTGCCAGCAGCGGAGGGCCGACTTCCAATGAGCAGTTCTTC

abundance: NA
j_gene: TRBJ2-7
v_gene: TRBV11-1
d_gene: NA
CDR3aa: CASSPRRGLSEQYF
CDR3nt: TGTGCCAGCAGCCCTAGACGGGGCTTATCGGAGCAGTACTTC

abundance: NA
j_gene: TRBJ1-2
v_gene: TRBV5-5
d_gene: TRBD1
CDR3aa: CASSLEGQRYGYTF
CDR3nt: TGTGCCAGCAGCTTGGAGGGACAGCGCTATGGCTACACCTTC

abundance: NA
j_gene: TRBJ2-5
v_gene: TRBV2
d_gene: TRBD2
CDR3aa: CASGRGEGETQYF
CDR3nt: TGTGCCAGCGGGCGCGGGGAGGGGGAGACCCAGTACTTC

abundance: NA
j_gene: TRBJ2-7
v_gene: TRBV4-1
d_gene: NA
CDR3aa: CASSQDWAYEQYF
CDR3nt: TGCGCCAGCAGCCAAGATTGGGCCTACGAGCAGTACTTC

abundance: NA
j_gene: TRBJ2-5
v_gene: TRBV10-2
d_gene: NA
CDR3aa: CASSSLVSKETQYF
CDR3nt: TGCGCCAGCAGCTCCTTGGTTTCCAAGGAGACCCAGTACTTC

abundance: NA
j_gene: TRBJ1-2
v_gene: TRBV15
d_gene: NA
CDR3aa: CATSSNYGYTF
CDR3nt: TGTGCCACCAGCAGTAACTATGGCTACACCTTC

abundance: NA
j_gene: TRBJ1-4
v_gene: TRBV4-1
d_gene: NA
CDR3aa: CASSGTRQDEKLFF
CDR3nt: TGCGCCAGTTCCGGGACACGGCAAGATGAAAAACTGTTTTTT

abundance: NA
j_gene: TRBJ2-3
v_gene: TRBV25-1
d_gene: TRBD2
CDR3aa: CASLEIAGGRDTQYF
CDR3nt: TGTGCCAGTCTCGAAATAGCGGGAGGGAGAGATACGCAGTATTTT

abundance: NA
j_gene: TRBJ1-2
v_gene: TRBV7-9
d_gene: NA
CDR3aa: CASSLAFEGYGYTF
CDR3nt: TGTGCCAGCAGCTTAGCGTTCGAGGGCTATGGCTACACCTTC